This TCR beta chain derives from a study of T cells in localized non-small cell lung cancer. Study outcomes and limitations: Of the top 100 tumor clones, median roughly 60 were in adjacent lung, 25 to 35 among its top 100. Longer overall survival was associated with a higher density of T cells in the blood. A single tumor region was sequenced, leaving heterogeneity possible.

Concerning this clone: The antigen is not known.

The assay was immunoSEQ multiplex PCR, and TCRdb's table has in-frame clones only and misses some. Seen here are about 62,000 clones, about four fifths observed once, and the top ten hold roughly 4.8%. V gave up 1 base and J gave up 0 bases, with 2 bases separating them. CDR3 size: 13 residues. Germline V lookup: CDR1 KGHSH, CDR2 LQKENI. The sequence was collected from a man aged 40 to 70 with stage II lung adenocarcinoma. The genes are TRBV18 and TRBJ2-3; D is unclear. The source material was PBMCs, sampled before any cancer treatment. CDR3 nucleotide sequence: TGTGCCAGCTCACCACACAGCACAGATACGCAGTATTTT. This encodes CASSPHSTDTQYF.